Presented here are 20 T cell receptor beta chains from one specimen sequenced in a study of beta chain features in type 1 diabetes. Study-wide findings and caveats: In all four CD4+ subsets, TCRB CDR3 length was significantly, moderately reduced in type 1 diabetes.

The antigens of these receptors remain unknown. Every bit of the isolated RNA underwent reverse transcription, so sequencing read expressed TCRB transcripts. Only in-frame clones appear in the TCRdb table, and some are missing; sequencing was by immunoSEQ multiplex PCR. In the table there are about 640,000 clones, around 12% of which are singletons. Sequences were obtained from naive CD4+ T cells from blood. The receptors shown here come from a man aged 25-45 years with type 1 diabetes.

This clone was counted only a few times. The CDR3 sequence: CAWLSNNSPLHF. The DNA of the CDR3 is TGTGCCTGGCTCAGTAATAATTCACCCCTCCACTTT. The chain is built from TRBV30 and TRBJ1-6; no reliable D call. The CDR3 length is 12 residues. The germline V gene encodes CDR1 GTSNPN and CDR2 SVGIG (reference sequence). V dropped 5 bases and J dropped 5 bases, with 7 bases sitting between them.

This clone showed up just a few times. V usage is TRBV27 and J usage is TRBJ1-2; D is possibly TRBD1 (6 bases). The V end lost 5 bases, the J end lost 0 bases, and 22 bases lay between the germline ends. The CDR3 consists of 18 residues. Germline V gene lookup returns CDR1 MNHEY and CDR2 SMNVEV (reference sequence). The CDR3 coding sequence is TGTGCCAGCAGTCACCGGGACAACCTTCGGCGGGCTAACTATGGCTACACCTTC. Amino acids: CASSHRDNLRRANYGYTF.

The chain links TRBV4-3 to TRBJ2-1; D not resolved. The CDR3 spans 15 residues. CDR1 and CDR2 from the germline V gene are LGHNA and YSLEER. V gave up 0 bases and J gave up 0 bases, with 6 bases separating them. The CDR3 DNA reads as TGCGCCAGCAGCCAAGATCCCAACTCCTACAATGAGCAGTTCTTC. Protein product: CASSQDPNSYNEQFF.

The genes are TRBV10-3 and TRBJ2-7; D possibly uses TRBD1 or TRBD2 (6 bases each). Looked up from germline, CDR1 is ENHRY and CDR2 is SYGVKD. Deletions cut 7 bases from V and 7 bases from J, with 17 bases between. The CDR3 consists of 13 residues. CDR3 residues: CAITRGLLGEQYF. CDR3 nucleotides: TGTGCCATCACCAGGGGACTTCTGGGGGAGCAGTACTTC.

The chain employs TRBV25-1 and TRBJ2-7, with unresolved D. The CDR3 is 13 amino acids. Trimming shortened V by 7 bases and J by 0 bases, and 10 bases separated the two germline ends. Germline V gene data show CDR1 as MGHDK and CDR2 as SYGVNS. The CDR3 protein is CASMGLGSYEQYF. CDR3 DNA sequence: TGTGCCAGCATGGGGTTAGGCTCCTACGAGCAGTACTTC.

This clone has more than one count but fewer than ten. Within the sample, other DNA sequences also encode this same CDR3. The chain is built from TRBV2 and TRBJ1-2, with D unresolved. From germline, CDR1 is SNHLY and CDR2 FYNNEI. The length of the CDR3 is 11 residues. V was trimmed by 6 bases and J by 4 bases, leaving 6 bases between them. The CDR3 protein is CASRETYGYTF. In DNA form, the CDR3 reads TGTGCCAGCAGGGAGACCTATGGCTACACCTTC.

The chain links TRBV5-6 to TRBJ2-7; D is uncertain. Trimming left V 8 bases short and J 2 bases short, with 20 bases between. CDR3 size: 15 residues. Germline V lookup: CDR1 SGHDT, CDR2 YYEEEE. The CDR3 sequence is CASKLRGRSTYEQYF. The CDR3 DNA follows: TGTGCCAGTAAACTCCGAGGCAGGTCCACCTACGAGCAGTACTTC.

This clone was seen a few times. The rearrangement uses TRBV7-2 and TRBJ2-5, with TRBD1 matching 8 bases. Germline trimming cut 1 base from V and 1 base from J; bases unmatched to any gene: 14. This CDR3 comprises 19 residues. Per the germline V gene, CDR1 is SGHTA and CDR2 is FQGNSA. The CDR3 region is CASSLVGSYGTGRQETQYF. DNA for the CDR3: TGTGCCAGCAGCTTAGTCGGCTCGTACGGGACAGGCCGCCAAGAGACCCAGTACTTC.

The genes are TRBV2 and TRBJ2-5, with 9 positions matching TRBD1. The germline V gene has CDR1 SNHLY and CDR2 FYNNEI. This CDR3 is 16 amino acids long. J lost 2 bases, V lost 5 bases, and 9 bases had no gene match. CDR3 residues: CASSWDGTGHQETQYF. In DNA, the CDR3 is TGTGCCAGCAGTTGGGATGGGACAGGGCATCAAGAGACCCAGTACTTC.

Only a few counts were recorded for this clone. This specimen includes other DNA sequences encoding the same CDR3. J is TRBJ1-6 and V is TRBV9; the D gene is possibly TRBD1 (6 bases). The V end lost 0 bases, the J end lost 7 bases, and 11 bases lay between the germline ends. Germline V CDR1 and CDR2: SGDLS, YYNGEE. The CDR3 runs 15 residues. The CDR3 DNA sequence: TGTGCCAGCAGCGTAGAAACAGGGCCCAATTCACCCCTCCACTTT. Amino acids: CASSVETGPNSPLHF.

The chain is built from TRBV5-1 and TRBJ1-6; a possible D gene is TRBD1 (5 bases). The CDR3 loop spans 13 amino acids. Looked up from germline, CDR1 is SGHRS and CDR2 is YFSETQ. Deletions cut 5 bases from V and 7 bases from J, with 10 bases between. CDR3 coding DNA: TGCGCCAGCAGTGAGACAGAGAATTCACCCCTCCACTTT. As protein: CASSETENSPLHF. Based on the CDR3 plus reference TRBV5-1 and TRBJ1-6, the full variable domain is KAGVTQTPRYLIKTRGQQVTLSCSPISGHRSVSWYQQTPGQGLQFLFEYFSETQRNKGNFPGRFSGRQFSNSRSEMNVSTLELGDSALYLCASSETENSPLHFGNGTRLTVT.

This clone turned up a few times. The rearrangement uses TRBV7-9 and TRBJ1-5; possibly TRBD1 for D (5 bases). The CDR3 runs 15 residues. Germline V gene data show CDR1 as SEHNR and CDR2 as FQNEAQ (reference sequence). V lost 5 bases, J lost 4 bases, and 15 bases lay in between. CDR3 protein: CASSRGAGLNQPQHF. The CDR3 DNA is TGTGCCAGCAGCCGCGGAGCAGGGCTGAATCAGCCCCAGCATTTT.

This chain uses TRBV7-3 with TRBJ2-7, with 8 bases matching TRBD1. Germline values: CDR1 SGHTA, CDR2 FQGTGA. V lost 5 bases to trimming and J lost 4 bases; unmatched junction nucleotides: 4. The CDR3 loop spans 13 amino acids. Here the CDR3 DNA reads TGTGCCAGCAGCACGACAGGGGAATACGAGCAGTACTTC. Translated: CASSTTGEYEQYF.

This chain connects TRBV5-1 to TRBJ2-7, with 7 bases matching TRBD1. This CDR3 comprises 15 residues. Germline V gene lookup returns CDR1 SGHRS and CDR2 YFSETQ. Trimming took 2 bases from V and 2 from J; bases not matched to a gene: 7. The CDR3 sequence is CASSFPGQYAYEQYF. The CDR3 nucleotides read TGCGCCAGCAGCTTTCCGGGACAGTACGCCTACGAGCAGTACTTC.

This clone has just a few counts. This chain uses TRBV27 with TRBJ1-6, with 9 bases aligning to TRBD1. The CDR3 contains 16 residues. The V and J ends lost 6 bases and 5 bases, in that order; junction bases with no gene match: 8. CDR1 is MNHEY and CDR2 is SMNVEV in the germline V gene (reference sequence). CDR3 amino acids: CASRSLDRGNNSPLHF. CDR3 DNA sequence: TGTGCCAGCAGATCATTGGACAGGGGCAATAATTCACCCCTCCACTTT.

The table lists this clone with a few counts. The CDR3 is CSVLVGLAWGGELFF. In nucleotides, the CDR3 is TGCAGCGTCCTGGTGGGCCTAGCCTGGGGCGGGGAGCTGTTTTTT. This chain connects TRBV29-1 to TRBJ2-2; D may be TRBD2 (5 bases). CDR3 size: 15 residues. V lost 6 bases and J lost 7, with 21 bases in between. Looked up from germline, CDR1 is SQVTM and CDR2 is ANQGSEA.

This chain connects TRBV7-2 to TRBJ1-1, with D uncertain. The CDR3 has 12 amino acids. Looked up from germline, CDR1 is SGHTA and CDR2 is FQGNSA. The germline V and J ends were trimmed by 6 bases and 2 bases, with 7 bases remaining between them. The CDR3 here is CASRPINTEAFF. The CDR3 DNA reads TGTGCCAGCAGGCCGATCAACACTGAAGCTTTCTTT.

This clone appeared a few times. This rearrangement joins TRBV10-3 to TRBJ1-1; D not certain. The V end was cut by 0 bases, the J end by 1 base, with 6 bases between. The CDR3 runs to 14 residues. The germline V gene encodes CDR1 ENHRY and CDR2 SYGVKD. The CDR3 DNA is TGTGCCATCAGTGAGTCGAAAAGGAACACTGAAGCTTTCTTT. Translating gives CAISESKRNTEAFF.

This CDR3 reads CSVSGVAAGELFF. The CDR3 region has the DNA TGCAGCGTTTCGGGAGTGGCAGCCGGGGAGCTGTTTTTT. V and J are TRBV29-1 and TRBJ2-2; possible D gene TRBD2, 6 bases. V was cut by 5 bases and J by 6 bases, with 13 bases left in between. The germline V gene encodes CDR1 SQVTM and CDR2 ANQGSEA. There are 13 residues in the CDR3.

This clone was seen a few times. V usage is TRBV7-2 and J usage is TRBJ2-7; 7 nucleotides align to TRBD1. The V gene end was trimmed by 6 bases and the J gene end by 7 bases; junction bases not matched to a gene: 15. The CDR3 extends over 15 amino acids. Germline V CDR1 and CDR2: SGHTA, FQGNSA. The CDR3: CASSFSPGQRYEQYF. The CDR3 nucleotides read TGTGCCAGCAGTTTTTCCCCGGGACAGCGCTATGAGCAGTACTTC.